The rows below give T cell receptor beta chains drawn from one sample of a study of T cell changes during pregnancy in multiple sclerosis. Assay: immunoSEQ multiplex PCR; the TCRdb copy retains only in-frame clones and omits some. The table records some 96,000 clones, about 90% of them present only once. Material: peripheral blood, obtained after pregnancy. These TCRs come from a female donor with multiple sclerosis, enrolled in a pregnancy study. The CDR3 runs from the conserved cysteine through the conserved F or W. A D gene is named only where the DNA matches it firmly. Only part of the rows carry a size: once, few, many, or a class if the clone is expanded.

j_gene: TRBJ2-7
abundance: -
d_gene: TRBD1
v_gene: TRBV29-1
CDR3aa: CSADRQGLGSYEQYF
CDR3nt: TGCAGCGCTGACCGACAGGGATTAGGATCCTACGAGCAGTACTTC

j_gene: TRBJ1-6
abundance: -
d_gene: TRBD1
v_gene: TRBV30
CDR3aa: CAWSYADRGSYNSPLHF
CDR3nt: TGTGCCTGGAGCTACGCGGACAGGGGTTCCTATAATTCACCCCTCCACTTT

j_gene: TRBJ2-3
abundance: -
d_gene: -
v_gene: TRBV30
CDR3aa: CAWSEVADTQYF
CDR3nt: TGTGCCTGGAGTGAAGTAGCAGATACGCAGTATTTT

j_gene: TRBJ1-1
abundance: -
d_gene: -
v_gene: TRBV6-6
CDR3aa: CASTRQDMNTEAFF
CDR3nt: TGTGCCAGCACCAGACAGGACATGAACACTGAAGCTTTCTTT

j_gene: TRBJ2-1
abundance: -
d_gene: TRBD2
v_gene: TRBV7-9
CDR3aa: CASSITSGRANEQFF
CDR3nt: TGTGCCAGCAGCATTACTAGCGGGAGGGCCAATGAGCAGTTCTTC

j_gene: TRBJ2-2
abundance: -
d_gene: -
v_gene: TRBV11-3
CDR3aa: CATGTYRDSNTGELFF
CDR3nt: TGTGCCACAGGAACTTACAGGGATTCGAACACCGGGGAGCTGTTTTTT

j_gene: TRBJ1-5
abundance: few
d_gene: TRBD1
v_gene: TRBV2
CDR3aa: CASKLTGGHQPQHF
CDR3nt: TGTGCCAGCAAATTGACAGGGGGCCATCAGCCCCAGCATTTT

j_gene: TRBJ2-7
abundance: -
d_gene: TRBD1
v_gene: TRBV5-1
CDR3aa: CASSTQGNEQYF
CDR3nt: TGCGCCAGCAGTACACAGGGGAACGAGCAGTACTTC

j_gene: TRBJ2-2
abundance: -
d_gene: TRBD2
v_gene: TRBV29-1
CDR3aa: CSVDGAGVYDTGELFF
CDR3nt: TGCAGCGTTGACGGGGCGGGGGTTTATGACACCGGGGAGCTGTTTTTT

j_gene: TRBJ2-1
abundance: -
d_gene: TRBD2
v_gene: TRBV5-1
CDR3aa: CASSLGTSGSFEQFF
CDR3nt: TGCGCCAGCAGCTTGGGGACTAGCGGGAGTTTCGAGCAGTTCTTC

j_gene: TRBJ2-7
abundance: -
d_gene: -
v_gene: TRBV6-5
CDR3aa: CASSYTLFGGSYEQYF
CDR3nt: TGTGCCAGCAGTTACACCCTCTTCGGGGGCTCCTACGAGCAGTACTTC

j_gene: TRBJ2-5
abundance: once
d_gene: -
v_gene: TRBV7-2
CDR3aa: CASSSVTPRETQYF
CDR3nt: TGTGCCAGCAGCTCCGTAACCCCCAGGGAGACCCAGTACTTC

j_gene: TRBJ1-5
abundance: -
d_gene: -
v_gene: TRBV18
CDR3aa: CASSPRTVSNQPQHF
CDR3nt: TGTGCCAGCTCACCCCGAACAGTTAGCAATCAGCCCCAGCATTTT

j_gene: TRBJ2-3
abundance: -
d_gene: -
v_gene: TRBV30
CDR3aa: CAWSQDRLGTDTQYF
CDR3nt: TGTGCCTGGAGCCAAGACAGGTTGGGCACAGATACGCAGTATTTT

j_gene: TRBJ2-5
abundance: -
d_gene: -
v_gene: TRBV5-1
CDR3aa: CASSLVGLGSETQYF
CDR3nt: TGCGCCAGCAGCTTGGTGGGACTGGGGTCAGAGACCCAGTACTTC

j_gene: TRBJ2-7
abundance: -
d_gene: -
v_gene: TRBV5-5
CDR3aa: CASSLQGGHPGEQYF
CDR3nt: TGTGCCAGCAGCTTGCAGGGAGGTCACCCGGGCGAGCAGTACTTC

j_gene: TRBJ2-3
abundance: -
d_gene: -
v_gene: TRBV28
CDR3aa: CASSLTGLGTDTQYF
CDR3nt: TGTGCCAGCAGTTTGACGGGTCTCGGCACAGATACGCAGTATTTT

j_gene: TRBJ2-2
abundance: once
d_gene: TRBD1
v_gene: TRBV9
CDR3aa: CASSVQGQPNTGELFF
CDR3nt: TGTGCCAGCAGCGTACAGGGACAGCCCAACACCGGGGAGCTGTTTTTT

j_gene: TRBJ2-7
abundance: -
d_gene: TRBD1
v_gene: TRBV28
CDR3aa: CASSFSFQGARQYF
CDR3nt: TGTGCCAGCAGTTTCTCCTTCCAGGGGGCGCGGCAGTACTTC

j_gene: TRBJ2-2
abundance: -
d_gene: TRBD1
v_gene: TRBV5-5
CDR3aa: CASRLGTVSGELFF
CDR3nt: TGTGCCAGCAGGTTGGGGACAGTAAGCGGGGAGCTGTTTTTT

j_gene: TRBJ1-6
abundance: -
d_gene: TRBD1
v_gene: TRBV9
CDR3aa: CASSGGTEADSPLHF
CDR3nt: TGTGCCAGCAGCGGGGGGACAGAGGCGGATTCACCCCTCCACTTT

j_gene: TRBJ2-3
abundance: -
d_gene: -
v_gene: TRBV6-6
CDR3aa: CASSYGQIGTDTQYF
CDR3nt: TGTGCCAGCAGTTACGGACAAATCGGCACAGATACGCAGTATTTT

j_gene: TRBJ2-5
abundance: few
d_gene: -
v_gene: TRBV6-4
CDR3aa: CASSDSGGSGISETQYF
CDR3nt: TGTGCCAGCAGTGACTCTGGGGGGTCAGGAATCTCTGAGACCCAGTACTTC

j_gene: TRBJ1-6
abundance: -
d_gene: -
v_gene: TRBV21-1
CDR3aa: CASTDRVDNSPLHF
CDR3nt: TGTGCCAGCACTGACAGGGTCGATAATTCACCCCTCCACTTT

j_gene: TRBJ1-2
abundance: -
d_gene: -
v_gene: TRBV5-4
CDR3aa: CASSLGQNNYGYTF
CDR3nt: TGTGCCAGCAGCTTGGGGCAGAATAACTATGGCTACACCTTC

j_gene: TRBJ2-1
abundance: -
d_gene: TRBD2
v_gene: TRBV11-2
CDR3aa: CASSSGGGGEQFF
CDR3nt: TGTGCCAGCAGCTCCGGCGGGGGGGGTGAGCAGTTCTTC

j_gene: TRBJ1-1
abundance: -
d_gene: TRBD1
v_gene: TRBV7-2
CDR3aa: CASSRDRGDSEAFF
CDR3nt: TGTGCCAGCAGCCGCGACAGGGGTGACTCTGAAGCTTTCTTT

j_gene: TRBJ1-6
abundance: -
d_gene: TRBD1
v_gene: TRBV4-3
CDR3aa: CASSQEHRGGSPLHF
CDR3nt: TGCGCCAGCAGCCAAGAACACAGGGGAGGTTCACCCCTCCACTTT

j_gene: TRBJ1-5
abundance: -
d_gene: -
v_gene: TRBV27
CDR3aa: CASSLGGINQPQHF
CDR3nt: TGTGCCAGCAGTTTAGGAGGAATCAATCAGCCCCAGCATTTT

j_gene: TRBJ1-2
abundance: -
d_gene: -
v_gene: TRBV28
CDR3aa: CASNRLNYGYTF
CDR3nt: TGTGCCAGCAACCGACTCAACTATGGCTACACCTTC

j_gene: TRBJ1-1
abundance: -
d_gene: -
v_gene: TRBV7-9
CDR3aa: CASSFSTNANTEAFF
CDR3nt: TGTGCCAGCAGCTTTTCGACAAACGCGAACACTGAAGCTTTCTTT

j_gene: TRBJ2-5
abundance: -
d_gene: -
v_gene: TRBV7-9
CDR3aa: CASSRSGQKETQYF
CDR3nt: TGTGCCAGCAGCCGAAGCGGACAGAAAGAGACCCAGTACTTC

j_gene: TRBJ2-5
abundance: -
d_gene: TRBD1
v_gene: TRBV18
CDR3aa: CASSPGTGRETQYF
CDR3nt: TGTGCCAGCTCACCAGGGACAGGGCGAGAGACCCAGTACTTC

j_gene: TRBJ1-2
abundance: -
d_gene: TRBD1
v_gene: TRBV6-1
CDR3aa: CASSEAAGGYGYTF
CDR3nt: TGTGCCAGCAGTGAAGCGGCAGGGGGCTATGGCTACACCTTC

j_gene: TRBJ2-2
abundance: -
d_gene: -
v_gene: TRBV5-1
CDR3aa: CASSLGTTSNTGELFF
CDR3nt: TGCGCCAGCAGCTTAGGGACAACGTCGAACACCGGGGAGCTGTTTTTT

j_gene: TRBJ2-3
abundance: -
d_gene: -
v_gene: TRBV16
CDR3aa: CASSTQAENTDTQYF
CDR3nt: TGTGCCAGCAGCACCCAAGCGGAAAACACAGATACGCAGTATTTT

j_gene: TRBJ1-2
abundance: -
d_gene: -
v_gene: TRBV5-6
CDR3aa: CASSWGQSINYGYTF
CDR3nt: TGTGCCAGCAGCTGGGGACAATCCATTAACTATGGCTACACCTTC

j_gene: TRBJ1-2
abundance: -
d_gene: -
v_gene: TRBV5-1
CDR3aa: CASSPPDRANYGYTF
CDR3nt: TGCGCCAGCAGCCCACCGGACAGAGCTAACTATGGCTACACCTTC

j_gene: TRBJ2-5
abundance: once
d_gene: TRBD2
v_gene: TRBV2
CDR3aa: CASSESRTRRETQYF
CDR3nt: TGTGCCAGCAGTGAAAGTAGGACTAGAAGAGAGACCCAGTACTTC

j_gene: TRBJ2-1
abundance: -
d_gene: TRBD2
v_gene: TRBV12-5
CDR3aa: CASGLRVAGDDYEQFF
CDR3nt: TGTGCTAGTGGTTTGAGGGTAGCGGGAGACGACTATGAGCAGTTCTTC

j_gene: TRBJ1-6
abundance: -
d_gene: TRBD1
v_gene: TRBV7-9
CDR3aa: CASSRTGSNSPLHF
CDR3nt: TGTGCCAGCAGCCGGACAGGGAGTAATTCACCCCTCCACTTT

j_gene: TRBJ1-1
abundance: once
d_gene: -
v_gene: TRBV12-5
CDR3aa: CASGLVRTHLDEAFF
CDR3nt: TGTGCTAGTGGTTTGGTACGCACACATCTCGATGAAGCTTTCTTT

j_gene: TRBJ1-6
abundance: -
d_gene: -
v_gene: TRBV19
CDR3aa: CASSMAGNSPLHF
CDR3nt: TGTGCCAGTAGTATGGCGGGAAATTCACCCCTCCACTTT

j_gene: TRBJ2-1
abundance: -
d_gene: TRBD1
v_gene: TRBV6-5
CDR3aa: CASSIIQGIHNEQFF
CDR3nt: TGTGCCAGCAGTATAATACAGGGGATTCACAATGAGCAGTTCTTC

j_gene: TRBJ1-2
abundance: -
d_gene: -
v_gene: TRBV18
CDR3aa: CASSPPENVGYTF
CDR3nt: TGTGCCAGCTCACCACCCGAGAACGTGGGCTACACCTTC

j_gene: TRBJ1-1
abundance: -
d_gene: TRBD1
v_gene: TRBV9
CDR3aa: CASSGTTGGATEAFF
CDR3nt: TGTGCCAGCAGCGGTACGACAGGGGGTGCCACTGAAGCTTTCTTT

j_gene: TRBJ1-2
abundance: few
d_gene: -
v_gene: TRBV7-3
CDR3aa: CASRAAGEGLSGYTF
CDR3nt: TGTGCCAGCAGGGCTGCAGGAGAGGGACTAAGTGGCTACACCTTC

j_gene: TRBJ2-6
abundance: -
d_gene: TRBD1
v_gene: TRBV30
CDR3aa: CAWRGPVGQGAAGANVLTF
CDR3nt: TGTGCCTGGAGGGGCCCCGTCGGACAGGGGGCTGCTGGGGCCAACGTCCTGACTTTC